This paragraph covers one TCR beta chain sequence. Germline and junction disagree at one end, which may indicate a read error. Germline CDR1 is SSHAT and CDR2 is FNYEAQ (reference sequence). This CDR3 is 12 amino acids long. One entry per CDR3 protein results from TCRdb running MiXCR on the PCR reads. The sample shows approximately 680,000 distinct CDR3 sequences, less than 30% of them seen only once. The record originates from a study of molecular identifiers for immune sequencing clone quantification. Sequences were obtained from naive CD8+ T cells from blood, with Jurkat cell RNA spiked in. Subset of the sample: FACS-sorted CD8+CD4-CCR7+CD45RA+ naive T cells. The V gene is TRBV7-7, the J gene TRBJ2-7; weak D call: TRBD2 (5 bases). The clonotype originates from a human donor in good health. Some libraries in this study had Jurkat cell RNA spiked in. The DNA of the CDR3 is TGTGCCAGCAGCTTAAAAGATGGACTCGATCATTTC. This sequence encodes CASSLKDGLDHF.